This TCR beta chain derives from a study of T-cell reconstitution after alpha-beta-depleted transplantation in children. This clonotype was detected ten times or more. Its matching antigen is unknown. Unmatched junction bases numbered 13, after V lost 4 bases and J lost 4 bases. This CDR3 has 17 amino acids. Looked up from germline, CDR1 is SGHDT and CDR2 is YYEEEE. Study-level points and caveats: Newly made T cells mostly supplied T-cell counts and diversity one year after transplant.

Library preparation (for TCRbeta) was performed with unique molecular identifiers. Each CDR3 protein gets one entry after TCRdb re-called the PCR reads with MiXCR. The table records 95,000 to 150,000 distinct CDR3 sequences, roughly 23% of them present only once. The TCR originated in a male patient between 2 and 10 years old who had a stem cell transplant for chronic granulomatous disease, so the T cells may come from the graft donor. This chain uses TRBV5-6 with TRBJ2-1, with 8 bases that match TRBD2. The sequences come from PBMCs, mostly from graft donor cells, collected 180 days after TCRalphabeta/CD19-depleted stem cell transplant. Here the CDR3 DNA reads TGTGCCAGCAGCACACGATTCTTAGCGGGACCATACAATGAGCAGTTCTTC. Protein sequence: CASSTRFLAGPYNEQFF.